This T cell receptor (beta chain) was observed in a study of OX40 agonist ivuxolimab in advanced cancers. Study-level background: It was ivuxolimab, an agonistic anti-OX40 (CD134) antibody, that patients were treated with. Roughly two fifths of patients had received prior checkpoint inhibitor therapy. Study-level findings and limits: Compared with CD4+, CD8+ T cells on average had more expanded clones. Patients who responded partially at 0.1-3.0 mg/kg showed clonal expansion ranking among the lowest.

Sequencing used immunoSEQ multiplex PCR; TCRdb keeps in-frame clones, though not all of them. The table includes some 90,000 clones, approximately 89% detected once. Points on this clone: Its target is unknown. The junction does not match germline at one end; this may be a read error.

The sequencing here drew on CD4+ or CD8+ T cells sorted from blood, taken in a trial of the OX40 agonist ivuxolimab. The TCR sequence derives from an adult with an advanced solid tumor such as melanoma, head and neck, liver or kidney cancer.

The CDR3 coding sequence is TGTGCTAGCAGCTTAGGTGAGGAGTCCCACGAGCAGTACTTC. Translation gives CASSLGEESHEQYF. The chain recombines TRBV7-7 with TRBJ2-7, with D hard to call. The CDR3 loop spans 14 amino acids. Germline assignment: CDR1 SSHAT and CDR2 FNYEAQ (reference sequence).